This passage covers 9 T cell receptor beta chains from one sample sequenced in a study of blood T cell repertoires in COVID-19. Libraries were prepared by immunoSEQ multiplex PCR; TCRdb keeps only in-frame clonotypes and omits some of them. The sample lists 300,000 to 400,000 clones, about 86% seen once, with about 7.6% in the top ten. Sequenced sample: peripheral blood. These receptors were collected from a woman aged 55-75 years with COVID-19, enrolled during active disease.

The V and J genes are TRBV2 and TRBJ2-3; possibly TRBD2 for D (7 bases). The CDR3 has 13 amino acids. Per the germline V gene, CDR1 is SNHLY and CDR2 is FYNNEI. V dropped 7 bases and J dropped 6 bases, with 14 bases sitting between them. The CDR3 coding sequence is TGTGCCAGCACCTCGGGGGGCCCCGATACGCAGTATTTT. Its protein product is CASTSGGPDTQYF.

Concerning this clone itself: The same CDR3 also results from other DNA sequences found in this sample. V usage is TRBV12-3 or TRBV12-4 and J usage is TRBJ1-1, with D unresolved. This CDR3 has 11 residues. V lost 6 bases, J lost 3 bases, and 5 bases lay in between. In nucleotides, the CDR3 is TGTGCCAGCAGCTCTTACACTGAAGCTTTCTTT. Protein sequence: CASSSYTEAFF.

This clone was seen just once. The rearrangement links TRBV6-5 to TRBJ1-5, with D unclear. The V end lost 6 bases, the J end lost 0 bases, and 3 bases lay between the germline ends. The CDR3 extends over 12 amino acids. Germline CDR1 is MNHEY and CDR2 is SVGAGI. The CDR3 DNA sequence: TGTGCCAGCAGCAATAGCAATCAGCCCCAGCATTTT. Protein sequence: CASSNSNQPQHF.

The chain couples TRBV27 to TRBJ2-7; 9 bases agree with TRBD1. The CDR3 runs 14 residues. V was clipped by 5 bases and J by 7 bases; unmatched bases: 9. Germline CDR1 is MNHEY and CDR2 is SMNVEV (reference sequence). The DNA of the CDR3 is TGTGCCAGCAGTCCTATAGGGACAGGGTATGAGCAGTACTTC. It codes for CASSPIGTGYEQYF.

This clone occurred a few times. The genes are TRBV4-3 and TRBJ1-2; possible D gene TRBD1, 6 bases. This CDR3 has 15 amino acids. V lost 2 bases, J lost 4 bases, and 14 bases lay in between. Germline V CDR1 and CDR2: LGHNA, YSLEER. The CDR3, as DNA: TGCGCCAGCAGCCAACGAGGGGGGGGGCCCTATGGCTACACCTTC. It encodes CASSQRGGGPYGYTF.

The rearrangement links TRBV27 to TRBJ2-7; 7 bases align to TRBD1. This CDR3 spans 14 amino acids. The J segment lost 2 bases and the V segment lost 5 bases, leaving 6 bases of the junction unmatched. CDR1 and CDR2 (germline): MNHEY, SMNVEV (reference sequence). CDR3 DNA sequence: TGTGCCAGCAGTATCCCGGGACAGCCCTACGAGCAGTACTTC. Its translation is CASSIPGQPYEQYF.

The chain recombines TRBV5-6 with TRBJ1-2; no definite D call. CDR3 size: 13 residues. The ends were cut back, 2 bases at V and 4 bases at J, with 9 bases in the middle. Germline CDR1 SGHDT, CDR2 YYEEEE. The chain's CDR3 is CASSLGRVYGYTF. The CDR3 DNA sequence: TGTGCCAGCAGCTTAGGGAGAGTCTATGGCTACACCTTC.

J is TRBJ2-7 and V is TRBV30, with D possibly TRBD1 on 6 matching bases. Per germline, CDR1 GTSNPN and CDR2 SVGIG (reference sequence). This CDR3 comprises 12 residues. The V end was cut by 5 bases, the J end by 3 bases, with 11 bases between. The CDR3 region has the DNA TGTGCCTGGCAGGGGATGGGCTACGAGCAGTACTTC. Amino acid sequence: CAWQGMGYEQYF.

The J gene is TRBJ2-3, the V gene TRBV5-6; 12 bases match TRBD2. There are 16 residues in the CDR3. Losses at the gene ends were 5 bases for V and 1 base for J; bases not matched to a gene: 5. Per the germline V gene, CDR1 is SGHDT and CDR2 is YYEEEE. The CDR3 DNA follows: TGTGCCAGCAGACGACTAGCGGGGGTTGGCACAGATACGCAGTATTTT. Translated, it gives CASRRLAGVGTDTQYF.